Listed here are 30 T cell receptor beta chains from one sample, sequenced in a study of cytomegalovirus exposure and HLA in healthy donors. With 60 Vbeta and 13 Jbeta primers, the PCR was carried out. Measured with immunoSEQ multiplex PCR; TCRdb has only the in-frame clones, and not every one. This repertoire includes around 34,000 clones. Sequencing was done on a sample of PBMCs. The receptors originated from a woman aged 40 to 55 in good health and CMV-seropositive.

The gene calls are TRBV6-1 and TRBJ2-3; the match to TRBD1 covers 9 bases. The CDR3 consists of 14 residues. The J segment lost 3 bases and the V segment lost 7 bases, leaving 5 bases of the junction unmatched. Germline V lookup: CDR1 MNHNS, CDR2 SASEGT. Written as DNA, the CDR3 is TGTGCCAGCAAGGTGGACAGGGGAACAGATACGCAGTATTTT. Its protein product is CASKVDRGTDTQYF.

The gene calls are TRBV2 and TRBJ1-5; 7 nucleotides agree with TRBD1. V dropped 8 bases and J dropped 2; count of bases not matched to a gene: 9. Germline values: CDR1 SNHLY, CDR2 FYNNEI. The length of the CDR3 is 15 residues. The CDR3 region is CASVKTGLGNQPQHF. The DNA of the CDR3 is TGTGCCAGCGTCAAGACAGGGTTGGGCAATCAGCCCCAGCATTTT. The full variable domain, rest sourced from reference TRBV2 and TRBJ1-5, is EPEVTQTPSHQVTQMGQEVILRCVPISNHLYFYWYRQILGQKVEFLVSFYNNEISEKSEIFDDQFSVERPDGSNFTLKIRSTKLEDSAMYFCASVKTGLGNQPQHFGDGTRLSIL.

The V gene is TRBV2, the J gene TRBJ1-2; 7 bases are shared with TRBD1. The ends lost 10 bases at V and 5 bases at J; junction bases unmatched: 13. CDR1 and CDR2 from the germline V gene are SNHLY and FYNNEI. This CDR3 is 14 amino acids long. The CDR3 DNA reads as TGTGCCACCCGACAGGGATCCAATTTTTATGGCTACACCTTC. It encodes CATRQGSNFYGYTF.

V is TRBV20-1 and J is TRBJ2-5; unclear D gene. V was clipped by 4 bases and J by 5 bases, with 8 bases between them. The CDR3 consists of 11 residues. Germline values: CDR1 DFQATT, CDR2 SNEGSKA (reference sequence). The CDR3 protein is CSAIVRETQYF. The DNA of the CDR3 is TGCAGTGCTATAGTCCGCGAGACCCAGTACTTC.

V and J are TRBV5-6 and TRBJ2-7; weak D call: TRBD2 (6 bases). CDR1 and CDR2 (germline): SGHDT, YYEEEE. This CDR3 contains 13 residues. V was pared by 4 bases and J by 7 bases, with 15 bases between. In nucleotides, the CDR3 is TGTGCCAGCAGCCGTTACGGGGGTTGGGAGCAGTACTTC. This sequence encodes CASSRYGGWEQYF.

The chain combines TRBV5-6 with TRBJ2-5; tentatively, D is TRBD2 (5 bases). The CDR3 is 16 residues long. Trimming removed 0 bases from V and 4 bases from J, with 16 bases in between. Per germline, CDR1 SGHDT and CDR2 YYEEEE. This CDR3 reads CASSLGPPGLGETQYF. CDR3 DNA sequence: TGTGCCAGCAGCTTGGGGCCCCCAGGACTGGGAGAGACCCAGTACTTC.

The CDR3 sequence is CASSLYQGASYEQYF. The DNA for the CDR3 is TGTGCCAGCAGCTTATACCAAGGAGCGTCCTACGAGCAGTACTTC. V gene TRBV7-9 combines with J gene TRBJ2-7; no clear D. The CDR3 covers 15 residues. V gave up 2 bases and J gave up 1 base, with 12 bases separating them. The germline gives CDR1 SEHNR, CDR2 FQNEAQ (reference sequence).

The V and J genes are TRBV28 and TRBJ1-2; D not resolved. CDR1 and CDR2 from the germline V gene are MDHEN and SYDVKM. Trimming removed 5 bases from V and 4 bases from J, with 17 bases in between. CDR3 length: 15 amino acids. The CDR3 nucleotides read TGTGCCAGCAGTAGCTATCAGCTCCCAGGCTATGGCTACACCTTC. It translates to CASSSYQLPGYGYTF.

The chain links TRBV2 to TRBJ1-1; maybe TRBD1 (5 bases). Trimming took off 7 bases at V and 8 bases at J, with 14 bases between the two ends. This CDR3 is 12 amino acids long. CDR1 is SNHLY, CDR2 FYNNEI, per germline. CDR3 loop: CASTGDSLEAFF. CDR3 in DNA: TGTGCCAGCACGGGCGACAGCCTGGAAGCTTTCTTT. Based on the CDR3 plus reference TRBV2 and TRBJ1-1, the full variable domain is EPEVTQTPSHQVTQMGQEVILRCVPISNHLYFYWYRQILGQKVEFLVSFYNNEISEKSEIFDDQFSVERPDGSNFTLKIRSTKLEDSAMYFCASTGDSLEAFFGQGTRLTVV.

The genes are TRBV5-4 and TRBJ1-2, with D possibly being TRBD1 (5 bases). The CDR3 spans 12 residues. V gave up 0 bases and J gave up 8 bases, with 8 bases separating them. The germline V gene encodes CDR1 SGHNT and CDR2 YYREEE (reference sequence). CDR3 sequence: CASSLDGGGYTF. CDR3 DNA sequence: TGTGCCAGCAGCTTGGACGGGGGAGGCTACACCTTC.

The gene calls are TRBV7-2 and TRBJ2-1, with 8 nucleotides matching TRBD2. Germline CDR1 SGHTA, CDR2 FQGNSA. The CDR3 runs 17 residues. V shed 3 bases, J shed 2 bases, and the junction held 9 bases outside the gene matches. The CDR3 here is CASSFEAGTSAYNEQFF. In DNA form, the CDR3 reads TGTGCCAGCAGCTTCGAAGCCGGGACTAGTGCCTACAATGAGCAGTTCTTC.

The chain combines TRBV6-5 with TRBJ1-2; a weak D match, TRBD1 (5 bases). The CDR3 is made up of 14 amino acids. CDR1 MNHEY and CDR2 SVGAGI come from the germline V gene. V was shortened by 6 bases and J by 3 bases, with 14 bases between the two germline ends. The CDR3 DNA reads as TGTGCCAGCAGCTGGGACGGAGGGGACTATGGCTACACCTTC. It yields the protein CASSWDGGDYGYTF.

The chain employs TRBV19 and TRBJ2-1, with unresolved D. This CDR3 spans 15 amino acids. Trimming cost V 3 bases and J 9 bases, with 18 bases left between them. Looked up from germline, CDR1 is LNHDA and CDR2 is SQIVND (reference sequence). In DNA, the CDR3 is TGTGCCAGTAGTATGATGCTAGACCCTTTTATTGAGCAGTTCTTC. Translating it yields CASSMMLDPFIEQFF.

The chain uses TRBV19 and TRBJ2-5; D perhaps matches TRBD2 (6 bases). V lost 3 bases and J 2 bases, leaving 19 bases between the germline ends. This CDR3 has 17 amino acids. Germline loops: CDR1 LNHDA, CDR2 SQIVND (reference sequence). Here the CDR3 DNA reads TGTGCCAGTAGTATGCGAGGTCTAGCGCTAGAACAAGAGACCCAGTACTTC. Translation: CASSMRGLALEQETQYF.

On this clone itself: The sample holds other DNA sequences that translate to the same CDR3. The gene calls are TRBV5-4 and TRBJ1-2, with D possibly TRBD1 on 5 matching bases. Germline values: CDR1 SGHNT, CDR2 YYREEE (reference sequence). The CDR3 spans 14 residues. The V end lost 0 bases, the J end lost 1 base, and 7 bases lay between the germline ends. This chain's CDR3 is CASSLVTVNYGYTF. As DNA, the CDR3 is TGTGCCAGCAGCTTGGTGACAGTTAACTATGGCTACACCTTC.

The J gene is TRBJ2-4, the V gene TRBV2; no definite D call. CDR1 and CDR2 (germline): SNHLY, FYNNEI. Trimming took off 1 base at V and 12 bases at J, with 13 bases between the two ends. There are 13 residues in the CDR3. CDR3 coding DNA: TGTGCCAGCAGTGAAGGAGGATGGAGAAATCAGTACTTC. As protein: CASSEGGWRNQYF.

This rearrangement joins TRBV6-1 to TRBJ2-7; D is perhaps TRBD1 (6 bases). The CDR3 extends over 15 amino acids. Germline lookup yields CDR1 MNHNS and CDR2 SASEGT. Trimming shortened V by 8 bases and J by 2 bases, and 19 bases separated the two germline ends. Written as DNA, the CDR3 is TGTGCCAGCTTGAGCTTCGGGACATCCGCCTACGAGCAGTACTTC. Encoded protein: CASLSFGTSAYEQYF.

The chain links TRBV14 to TRBJ2-7; the D gene is possibly TRBD2 (6 bases). The V gene's germline CDR1 is SGHDN and CDR2 FVKESK. The CDR3 contains 15 residues. V lost 3 bases and J 1 base, leaving 13 bases between the germline ends. The CDR3 nucleotides read TGTGCCAGCAGCCAGTACGCGGGACCTTCCTACGAGCAGTACTTC. Its protein is CASSQYAGPSYEQYF.

The J gene is TRBJ1-2, the V gene TRBV5-4; 7 nucleotides match TRBD1. The junction had 5 bases not matched to a gene; V was cut back by 1 base and J by 5 bases. The CDR3 contains 14 residues. Germline CDR1 SGHNT, CDR2 YYREEE (reference sequence). The CDR3 loop is CASSLLQGEYGYTF. The CDR3 DNA follows: TGTGCCAGCAGCTTGCTCCAGGGGGAGTATGGCTACACCTTC.

V is TRBV2 and J is TRBJ1-1, with D uncertain. V was trimmed by 3 bases and J by 3 bases, leaving 14 bases between them. Germline V CDR1 and CDR2: SNHLY, FYNNEI. There are 15 residues in the CDR3. CDR3 loop: CASSELESPHTEAFF. The CDR3 DNA reads TGTGCCAGCAGTGAGCTGGAGTCACCCCACACTGAAGCTTTCTTT.

The chain uses TRBV9 and TRBJ1-6; weak D call: TRBD1 (6 bases). V dropped 2 bases and J dropped 7 bases, with 13 bases sitting between them. The CDR3 is 15 residues long. Germline CDR1 and CDR2: SGDLS and YYNGEE. In DNA form, the CDR3 reads TGTGCCAGCAGCGTCACAGGGTTTACGAATTCACCCCTCCACTTT. Its protein product is CASSVTGFTNSPLHF.

The chain links TRBV15 to TRBJ1-4; D remains unclear. Trimming took off 0 bases at V and 0 bases at J, with 5 bases between the two ends. CDR1 LNHNV and CDR2 YYDKDF come from the germline V gene (reference sequence). CDR3 size: 15 residues. For the CDR3, the DNA is TGTGCCACCAGCAGAGATCATGCAACTAATGAAAAACTGTTTTTT. This gives the protein CATSRDHATNEKLFF.

The chain combines TRBV4-3 with TRBJ1-5; 8 bases are a match to TRBD1. CDR1 and CDR2 from the germline V gene are LGHNA and YSLEER. J lost 14 bases, V lost 0 bases, and 9 bases had no gene match. This CDR3 has 14 residues. The CDR3 loop is CASSQDLQTGVKHF. The CDR3, as DNA: TGCGCCAGCAGCCAAGATCTACAGACAGGGGTAAAGCATTTT.

CDR3 loop: CASSPGTSGSGEQYF. The CDR3 DNA is TGCGCCAGCAGCCCCGGGACTAGCGGGAGCGGCGAGCAGTACTTC. This chain joins TRBV5-1 and TRBJ2-7; 14 bases agree with TRBD2. CDR1 and CDR2 from the germline V gene are SGHRS and YFSETQ. The V and J ends lost 4 bases and 6 bases, in that order; junction bases with no gene match: 6. This CDR3 has 15 residues.

The rearrangement joins TRBV19 to TRBJ2-7, with 10 positions matching TRBD2. The junction had 8 bases not matched to a gene; V was cut back by 4 bases and J by 2 bases. The CDR3 spans 16 residues. Germline CDR1 LNHDA, CDR2 SQIVND (reference sequence). The CDR3 loop is CASSTRTSGSAYEQYF. The CDR3 nucleotides are TGTGCCAGTAGTACTCGGACTAGCGGTAGCGCCTACGAGCAGTACTTC.

V and J are TRBV5-1 and TRBJ2-5; maybe TRBD1 (6 bases). CDR1 is SGHRS, CDR2 YFSETQ, per germline. Trimming cost V 2 bases and J 3 bases, with 14 bases left between them. The CDR3 extends over 15 amino acids. The CDR3 reads CASSLPTGTKETQYF. DNA of the CDR3: TGCGCCAGCAGCTTACCCACAGGGACGAAAGAGACCCAGTACTTC.

This rearrangement joins TRBV7-9 to TRBJ1-5; tentative D call: TRBD1 (5 bases). This CDR3 spans 17 amino acids. Trimming removed 5 bases at V and 3 bases at J, with 20 bases between. The germline CDR1 and CDR2 sequences are SEHNR and FQNEAQ (reference sequence). The CDR3 bases are TGTGCCAGCAGCGGAGGGGAGTGGGCTGTGAACAATCAGCCCCAGCATTTT. It codes for CASSGGEWAVNNQPQHF.

This chain joins TRBV5-4 and TRBJ2-3; TRBD1 aligns across 7 bases. Per germline, CDR1 SGHNT and CDR2 YYREEE (reference sequence). The CDR3 totals 13 residues. V trimming: 9 bases; J trimming: 6 bases; junction bases outside the gene matches: 10. CDR3 nucleotide sequence: TGTGCCAACAAGGTCAGGGGGACGGATACGCAGTATTTT. This translates into CANKVRGTDTQYF.

The V gene is TRBV30, the J gene TRBJ2-7; D may be TRBD1 (5 bases). CDR1 and CDR2 from the germline V gene are GTSNPN and SVGIG (reference sequence). The CDR3 is 11 amino acids. The V end lost 4 bases, the J end lost 4 bases, and 8 bases lay between the germline ends. The CDR3 loop reads CAWTAGYEQYF. CDR3 bases: TGTGCCTGGACCGCAGGGTACGAGCAGTACTTC. The full variable domain, its missing parts supplied by reference TRBV30 and TRBJ2-7, is SQTIHQWPATLVQPVGSPLSLECTVEGTSNPNLYWYRQAAGRGLQLLFYSVGIGQISSEVPQNLSASRPQDRQFILSSKKLLLSDSGFYLCAWTAGYEQYFGPGTRLTVT.

The CDR3 is CASSLGLETQYF. CDR3 DNA: TGCGCCAGCAGTCTGGGCCTAGAGACCCAGTACTTC. The chain uses TRBV5-1 and TRBJ2-5; D gene unclear. The CDR3 runs to 12 residues. Deletions cut 5 bases from V and 4 bases from J, with 9 bases between. In germline, CDR1 is SGHRS, CDR2 YFSETQ.